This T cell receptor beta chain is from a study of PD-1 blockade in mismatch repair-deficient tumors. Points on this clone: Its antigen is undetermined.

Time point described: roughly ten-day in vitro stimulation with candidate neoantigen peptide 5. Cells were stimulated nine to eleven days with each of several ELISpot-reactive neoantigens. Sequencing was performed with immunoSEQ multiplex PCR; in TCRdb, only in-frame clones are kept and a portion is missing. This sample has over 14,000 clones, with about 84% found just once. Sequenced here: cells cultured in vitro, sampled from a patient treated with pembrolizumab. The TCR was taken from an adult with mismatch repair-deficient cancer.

The CDR3 sequence is CASKTPQACNQPQHF. The CDR3 region has the DNA TGCGCCAGCAAGACACCACAGGCTTGCAATCAGCCCCAGCATTTT. The chain couples TRBV23-1 to TRBJ1-5; D is perhaps TRBD1 (5 bases). TRBV23-1 has ORF status, its function being uncertain. Between the trimmed V and J ends, which lost 7 bases and 2 bases, there was a span of 15 bases. This CDR3 is 15 amino acids long.